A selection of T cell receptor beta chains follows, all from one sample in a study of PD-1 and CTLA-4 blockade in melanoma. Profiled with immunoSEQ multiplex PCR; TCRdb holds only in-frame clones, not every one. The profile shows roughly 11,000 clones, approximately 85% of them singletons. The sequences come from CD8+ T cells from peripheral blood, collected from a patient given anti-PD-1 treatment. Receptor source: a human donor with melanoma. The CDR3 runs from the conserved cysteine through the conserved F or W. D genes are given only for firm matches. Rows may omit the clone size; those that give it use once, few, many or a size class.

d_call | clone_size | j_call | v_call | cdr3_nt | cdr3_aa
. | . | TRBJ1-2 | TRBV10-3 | TGTGCCATCAGTGACCCATTCACAGATCCCAGTGGCTACACCTTC | CAISDPFTDPSGYTF
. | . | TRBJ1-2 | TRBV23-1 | TGCGCCAGCGGGGGAGGGGGACCATATGGCTACACCTTC | CASGGGGPYGYTF
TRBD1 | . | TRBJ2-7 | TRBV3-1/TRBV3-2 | TGTGCCAGCAGCCCGGGACAGGGGACCTACGAGCAGTACTTC | CASSPGQGTYEQYF
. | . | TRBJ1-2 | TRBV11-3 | TGTGCCAGCAGCTTAAGGGGGGCGGATGGCTACACCTTC | CASSLRGADGYTF
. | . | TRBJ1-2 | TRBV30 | TGTGCCTGGAGTGTACAGAACTATGGCTACACCTTC | CAWSVQNYGYTF
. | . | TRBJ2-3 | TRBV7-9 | TGTGCCAGCAGCTTAGCCGGGGCTAGCACAGATACGCAGTATTTT | CASSLAGASTDTQYF
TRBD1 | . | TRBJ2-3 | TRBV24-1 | TGTGCCACCAGTGATTCAGGGGGTGGTACGCAGTATTTT | CATSDSGGGTQYF
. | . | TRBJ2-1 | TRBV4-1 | TGCGCCAGCAGCCAAGTCGGGACCCTCTACAATGAGCAGTTCTTC | CASSQVGTLYNEQFF
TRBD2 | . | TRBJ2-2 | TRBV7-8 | TGTGCCAGCAGCTTAGCGCGGGCTAGCGGGCCCCATCGGGACGGGGAGCTGTTTTTT | CASSLARASGPHRDGELFF
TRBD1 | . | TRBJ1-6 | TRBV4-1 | TGCGCCAGCAGCCATGTCGGACAGGGGGCGGGTGAAGGTTCACCCCTCCACTTT | CASSHVGQGAGEGSPLHF
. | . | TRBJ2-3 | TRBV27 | TGTGCCAGCAGCGGACTTTTCGGTACAGATACGCAGTATTTT | CASSGLFGTDTQYF
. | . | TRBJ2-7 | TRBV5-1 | TGCGCCAGCAGCGTCTCAACAGGGCTGTACGAGCAGTACTTC | CASSVSTGLYEQYF
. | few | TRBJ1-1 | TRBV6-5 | TGTGCCAGCAGTTTTAATCAGAACACTGAAGCTTTCTTT | CASSFNQNTEAFF
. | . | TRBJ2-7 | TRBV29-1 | TGCAGCGTTGAGTATCCCAATACCTACGAGCAGTACTTC | CSVEYPNTYEQYF
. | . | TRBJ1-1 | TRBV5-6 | TGTGCCAGCAGCTTGGTGTCAGGGGCTAGTGAAGCTTTCTTT | CASSLVSGASEAFF
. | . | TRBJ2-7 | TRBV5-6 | TGTGCCAGCAGCTTGTCCCACTACGAGCAGTACTTC | CASSLSHYEQYF
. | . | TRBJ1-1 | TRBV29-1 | TGCAGCGTTCTGGAAGGTGAAGCTTTCTTT | CSVLEGEAFF
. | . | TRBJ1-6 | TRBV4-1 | TGCGCCAGCAGCCAAGATGGGGTTTTGAATTCACCCCTCCACTTT | CASSQDGVLNSPLHF
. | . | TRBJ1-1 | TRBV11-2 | TGTGCCAGCAGCTTATGGCCTGAAGCTTTCTTT | CASSLWPEAFF
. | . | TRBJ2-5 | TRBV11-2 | TGTGCCAGCAGCTTATGGAAGGATGCCCTAGAGACCCAGTACTTC | CASSLWKDALETQYF
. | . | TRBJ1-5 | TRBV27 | TGTGCCAGCGGGGATCAACCCCAGCATTTT | CASGDQPQHF
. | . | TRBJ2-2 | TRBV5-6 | TGTGCCAGCAGCCGGACACTGAACACCGGGGAGCTGTTTTTT | CASSRTLNTGELFF
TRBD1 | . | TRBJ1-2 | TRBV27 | TGTGCCAGCAGTCCGGGACAGGGGCTTTATGGCTACACCTTC | CASSPGQGLYGYTF
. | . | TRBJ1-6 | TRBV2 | TGTGCCAGCAGGGTAACGGAGGTTGATAATTCACCCCTCCACTTT | CASRVTEVDNSPLHF
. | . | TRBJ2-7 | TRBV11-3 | TGTGCCAGCAGCTCCCGAGGTTACGAGCAGTACTTC | CASSSRGYEQYF
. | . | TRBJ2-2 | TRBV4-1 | TGCGCCAGCAGCCAAGCTGAAGGTTTGGAGCTGTTTTTT | CASSQAEGLELFF
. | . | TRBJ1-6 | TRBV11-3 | TGTGCCAGCAGTACGAGGGAGAGCTCCTATAATTCACCCCTCCACTTT | CASSTRESSYNSPLHF
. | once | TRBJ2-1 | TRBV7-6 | TGTGCCAGCAGCCTAAATATGGGTGGGGCGTCCTCCTACAATGAGCAGTTCTTC | CASSLNMGGASSYNEQFF
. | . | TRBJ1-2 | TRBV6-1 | TGTGCCAGCAGTGAAAACAGTTGGGGCTACACCTTC | CASSENSWGYTF
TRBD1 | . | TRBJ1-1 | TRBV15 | TGTGCCACCAGCCCGGGACAGCTCACTGAAGCTTTCTTT | CATSPGQLTEAFF
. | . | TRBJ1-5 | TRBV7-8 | TGTGCCAGCAGCTCCGCCCCCGGGCCCCTGGCTGATCAGCCCCAGCATTTT | CASSSAPGPLADQPQHF
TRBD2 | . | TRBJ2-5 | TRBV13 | TGTGCCAGTCGACTAGCGGGGGGGCGGGAGACCCAGTACTTC | CASRLAGGRETQYF
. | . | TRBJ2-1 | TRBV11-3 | TGTGCCAGCAGCCCCCTAGCGAGCTCCTACAATGAGCAGTTCTTC | CASSPLASSYNEQFF
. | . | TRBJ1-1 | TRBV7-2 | TGTGCCAGCAGCTTAGCCCAGACAGTGAACACTGAAGCTTTCTTT | CASSLAQTVNTEAFF
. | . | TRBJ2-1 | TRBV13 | TGTGCCAGCAGCCCAGGGAGGCGGGGAGTGGATGAGCAGTTCTTC | CASSPGRRGVDEQFF
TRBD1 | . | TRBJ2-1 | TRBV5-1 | TGCGCCAGCAGCTTTCCGGACAGGGTCTTGAATGAGCAGTTCTTC | CASSFPDRVLNEQFF
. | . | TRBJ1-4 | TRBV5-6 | TGTGCCAGCAGCTTGGGAGTCCCCCTCGAAAAACTGTTTTTT | CASSLGVPLEKLFF
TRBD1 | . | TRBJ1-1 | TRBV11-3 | TGTGCCAGCAGCGCCGGGACAGGGATGAACACTGAAGCTTTCTTT | CASSAGTGMNTEAFF
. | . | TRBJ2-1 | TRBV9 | TGTGCCAGCAGCGAGGGGACTTCCCCCGGTGAGCAGTTCTTC | CASSEGTSPGEQFF
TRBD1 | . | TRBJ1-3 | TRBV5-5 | TGTGCCAGCAGCTCAACCCCGACAGGGGGTAGCTCTGGAAACACCATATATTTT | CASSSTPTGGSSGNTIYF
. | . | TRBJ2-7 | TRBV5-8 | TGTGCCAGCAGCTTGGACTACACTAGGGACGAGCAGTACTTC | CASSLDYTRDEQYF
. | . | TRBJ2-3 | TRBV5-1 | TGCGCCAGCAGCTCAGGGGAAGGACTCTCCACAGATACGCAGTATTTT | CASSSGEGLSTDTQYF
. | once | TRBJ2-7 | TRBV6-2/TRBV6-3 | TGTGCCAGCAGTTACTCGGACACCTACGAGCAGTACTTC | CASSYSDTYEQYF
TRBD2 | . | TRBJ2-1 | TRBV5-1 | TGCGCCAGCAGCTTGGTAGCGGGCGGGGATGAGCAGTTCTTC | CASSLVAGGDEQFF
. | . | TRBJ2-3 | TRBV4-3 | TGCGCCAGCAGCCAAGACCCGGACCTCACAGATACGCAGTATTTT | CASSQDPDLTDTQYF
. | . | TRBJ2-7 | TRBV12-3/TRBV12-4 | TGTGCCAGCAGCGATCTATCCGAGCAGTACTTC | CASSDLSEQYF
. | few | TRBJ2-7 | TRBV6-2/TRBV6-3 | TGTGCCAGCAGTTGGGAGAAATCCTACGAGCAGTACTTC | CASSWEKSYEQYF
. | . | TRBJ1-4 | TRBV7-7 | TGTGCTAGCAGCTTTCCAGGGGAGCAAACTAATGAAAAACTGTTTTTT | CASSFPGEQTNEKLFF
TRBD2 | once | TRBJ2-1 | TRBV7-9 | TGTGCCAGCAGCCAGGGGATAGCGGGAGGGCTCAATGAGCAGTTCTTC | CASSQGIAGGLNEQFF
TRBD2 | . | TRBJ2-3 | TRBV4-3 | TGCGCCAGCAGCCAGGACCGGGGGGGCGGCACAGATACGCAGTATTTT | CASSQDRGGGTDTQYF
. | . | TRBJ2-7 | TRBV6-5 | TGTGCCAGCAGTTTTAATCAGGGAGGCTACGAGCAGTACTTC | CASSFNQGGYEQYF
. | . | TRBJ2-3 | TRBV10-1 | TGCGCCAGCAGTGATTCCACCCCGGATACGCAGTATTTT | CASSDSTPDTQYF
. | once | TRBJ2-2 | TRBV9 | TGTGCCAGCAGCGTAGTAACAGGCACCGGGGAGCTGTTTTTT | CASSVVTGTGELFF
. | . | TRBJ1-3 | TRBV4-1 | TGCGCCAGCAGCCAAGAGGGGGGTAGGGCTGGAAACACCATATATTTT | CASSQEGGRAGNTIYF
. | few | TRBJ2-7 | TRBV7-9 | TGTGCCAGCAGTCCTCGCGCAGTCTACGAGCAGTACTTC | CASSPRAVYEQYF
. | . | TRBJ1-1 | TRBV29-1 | TGCAGCGGGACCCGAGACACTGAAGCTTTCTTT | CSGTRDTEAFF
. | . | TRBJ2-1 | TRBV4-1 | TGCGCCAGCAGCCAAGAGGGATCCCCGGGTTACAATGAGCAGTTCTTC | CASSQEGSPGYNEQFF